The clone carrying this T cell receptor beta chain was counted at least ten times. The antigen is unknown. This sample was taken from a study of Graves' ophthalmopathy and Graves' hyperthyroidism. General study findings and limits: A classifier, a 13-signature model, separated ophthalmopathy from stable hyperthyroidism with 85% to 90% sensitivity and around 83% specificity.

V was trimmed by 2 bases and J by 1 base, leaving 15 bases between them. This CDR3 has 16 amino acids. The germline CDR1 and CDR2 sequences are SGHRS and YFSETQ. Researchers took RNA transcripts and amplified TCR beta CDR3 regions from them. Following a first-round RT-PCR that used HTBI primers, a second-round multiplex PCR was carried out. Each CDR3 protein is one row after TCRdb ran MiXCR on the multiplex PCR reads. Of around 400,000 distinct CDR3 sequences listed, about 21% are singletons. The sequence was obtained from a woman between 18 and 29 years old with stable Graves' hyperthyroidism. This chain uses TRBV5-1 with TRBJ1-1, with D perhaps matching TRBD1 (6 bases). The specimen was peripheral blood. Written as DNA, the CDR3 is TGCGCCAGCAGCTTACGGAGGGGGGGGTGGAACACTGAAGCTTTCTTT. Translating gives CASSLRRGGWNTEAFF. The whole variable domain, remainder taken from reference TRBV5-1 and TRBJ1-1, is KAGVTQTPRYLIKTRGQQVTLSCSPISGHRSVSWYQQTPGQGLQFLFEYFSETQRNKGNFPGRFSGRQFSNSRSEMNVSTLELGDSALYLCASSLRRGGWNTEAFFGQGTRLTVV.